In this sample, the clone carrying this T cell receptor (beta chain) turned up once. The sample originates from a study of blood T cell repertoires in COVID-19. Original handling: Estimates of nucleated cell counts were drawn from the amplification of reference gene primers. The repertoire was sequenced with immunoSEQ multiplex PCR; TCRdb's copy has only in-frame clones and lacks some. That table furnishes V, J and clone size, whereas the DNA furnished D and trimming. The sample yields about 300,000 clones, roughly 88% seen once. CDR3 length: 15 residues. Germline values: CDR1 MDHEN, CDR2 SYDVKM. V dropped 1 base and J dropped 7 bases, with 13 bases sitting between them.

The receptor was isolated from a woman in her twenties or thirties who had recovered from COVID-19. The material sequenced was peripheral blood. The chain carries TRBV28 and TRBJ2-2, with D uncertain. The CDR3 nucleotides are TGTGCCAGCAGTTTATCTTTACGGGTAGTCGGGGAGCTGTTTTTT. It translates to CASSLSLRVVGELFF.